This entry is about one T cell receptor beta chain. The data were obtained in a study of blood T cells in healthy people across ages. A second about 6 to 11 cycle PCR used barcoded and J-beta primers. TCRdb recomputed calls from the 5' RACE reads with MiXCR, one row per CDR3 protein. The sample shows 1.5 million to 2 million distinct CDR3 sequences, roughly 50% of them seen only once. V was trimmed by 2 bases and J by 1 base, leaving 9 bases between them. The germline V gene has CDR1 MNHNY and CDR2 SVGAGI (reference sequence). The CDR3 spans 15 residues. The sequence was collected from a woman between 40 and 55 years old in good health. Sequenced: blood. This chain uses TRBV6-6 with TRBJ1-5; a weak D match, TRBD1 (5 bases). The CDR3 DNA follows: TGTGCCAGCAGTTACGGGGGATGGAGCAATCAGCCCCAGCATTTT. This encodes CASSYGGWSNQPQHF.